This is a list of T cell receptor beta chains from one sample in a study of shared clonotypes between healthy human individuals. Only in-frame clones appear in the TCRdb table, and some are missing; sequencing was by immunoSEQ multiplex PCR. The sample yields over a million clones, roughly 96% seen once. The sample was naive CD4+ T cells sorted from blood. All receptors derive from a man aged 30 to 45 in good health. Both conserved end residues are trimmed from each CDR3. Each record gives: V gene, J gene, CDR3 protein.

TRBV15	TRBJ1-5	ATSRDRGSNQPQH
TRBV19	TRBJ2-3	ASSLGGTDTQY
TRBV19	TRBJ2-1	ASRGFSGASSYNEQF
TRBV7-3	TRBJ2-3	ASSSSTDTQY
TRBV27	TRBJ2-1	ASSAQKGFGIGNEQF
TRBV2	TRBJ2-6	ASIKLKGGTLGANVLT
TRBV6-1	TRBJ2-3	ASSEHGSTDTQY
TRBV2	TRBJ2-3	ASSGTSGSAYTDTQY
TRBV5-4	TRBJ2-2	ASSLMPGELF
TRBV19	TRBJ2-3	ASRDRGQGSTDTQY